Listed here are 14 T cell receptor beta chains from one sample, sequenced in a study of blood T cell repertoires in COVID-19. The protocol was immunoSEQ multiplex PCR, while the TCRdb copy is restricted to in-frame clones and leaves out a portion. The sample lists about 240,000 clones, approximately 78% seen once, with around an eighth in the top ten. The sample taken for sequencing was peripheral blood. These receptors were collected from an older woman with active or convalescent COVID-19.

This rearrangement joins TRBV6-5 to TRBJ2-5, with D perhaps matching TRBD2 (5 bases). Germline V gives CDR1 MNHEY, CDR2 SVGAGI. V lost 5 bases to trimming and J lost 0 bases, with 7 bases between them. The CDR3 length is 13 residues. The CDR3 is CASSLGDQETQYF. CDR3 bases: TGTGCCAGCAGTCTCGGGGACCAAGAGACCCAGTACTTC.

This chain uses TRBV5-6 with TRBJ1-1; no firm D call. The CDR3 sequence is 14 residues long. Trimming removed 0 bases from V and 10 bases from J, with 16 bases in between. CDR1 is SGHDT and CDR2 is YYEEEE in the germline V gene. This CDR3 reads CASSLGALPLRAFF. The CDR3, as DNA: TGTGCCAGCAGCTTGGGGGCTCTCCCGTTGAGAGCTTTCTTT.

The chain employs TRBV4-1 and TRBJ2-2; 7 bases line up with TRBD1. The CDR3 runs to 15 residues. The germline V gene has CDR1 MGHRA and CDR2 YSYEKL. Trimming removed 4 bases from V and 1 base from J; junction bases left unmatched: 3. The CDR3 spells CASSPRQGNTGELFF. CDR3 nucleotide sequence: TGCGCCAGCAGCCCCCGACAGGGGAACACCGGGGAGCTGTTTTTT.

The chain recombines TRBV5-1 with TRBJ2-6, with 9 bases identical to TRBD2. In germline, CDR1 is SGHRS, CDR2 YFSETQ. V shed 0 bases and J 2 bases; nucleotides not matched to a gene: 3. The CDR3 is made up of 17 amino acids. The CDR3 loop reads CASSLEASGAGANVLTF. The CDR3 coding sequence is TGCGCCAGCAGCTTGGAGGCTAGCGGGGCTGGGGCCAACGTCCTGACTTTC.

V is TRBV6-5 and J is TRBJ1-4; 11 bases fit TRBD1. CDR1 and CDR2 from the germline V gene are MNHEY and SVGAGI. V was clipped by 2 bases and J by 11 bases; unmatched bases: 10. The CDR3 has 16 amino acids. CDR3 nucleotide sequence: TGTGCCAGCAGTTACGCCGGAGGACAGGGGGCGTTTAAACTGTTTTTT. As protein: CASSYAGGQGAFKLFF.

V and J are TRBV2 and TRBJ1-5, with D perhaps TRBD1 (6 bases). This CDR3 has 15 residues. Deletions cut 6 bases from V and 7 bases from J, with 19 bases between. Germline CDR1 and CDR2: SNHLY and FYNNEI. CDR3: CASRIGGAPGQPQHF. Here the CDR3 DNA reads TGTGCCAGCAGGATAGGGGGGGCGCCGGGACAGCCCCAGCATTTT.

The chain uses TRBV7-8 and TRBJ2-5; weak D call: TRBD2 (5 bases). CDR1 is SGHVS and CDR2 is FQNEAQ in the germline V gene. The germline V and J ends were trimmed by 5 bases and 0 bases, with 10 bases remaining between them. The CDR3 loop spans 14 amino acids. For the CDR3, the DNA is TGTGCCAGCAGCCCTACGGGGTACCAAGAGACCCAGTACTTC. Translation: CASSPTGYQETQYF.

The chain couples TRBV9 to TRBJ2-7, with TRBD1 matching 11 bases. In germline, CDR1 is SGDLS, CDR2 YYNGEE. This CDR3 spans 15 amino acids. V gave up 3 bases and J gave up 4 bases; unmatched junction bases: 6. CDR3 protein: CASSADGQGAYEQYF. CDR3 DNA: TGTGCCAGCAGCGCCGACGGACAGGGGGCATACGAGCAGTACTTC.

The chain carries TRBV10-3 and TRBJ2-5, with TRBD1 identical over 10 bases. CDR1 is ENHRY, CDR2 SYGVKD, per germline. The CDR3 length is 14 residues. J gave up 5 bases and V 6 bases, and 6 bases lay outside the gene matches. The chain's CDR3 is CAISTTGGFETQYF. The CDR3 bases are TGTGCCATCAGCACGACAGGGGGCTTCGAGACCCAGTACTTC.

The rearrangement joins TRBV14 to TRBJ2-4; no firm D call. This CDR3 has 11 residues. Trimming left V 3 bases short and J 10 bases short, with 7 bases between. The V gene's germline CDR1 is SGHDN and CDR2 FVKESK. This chain's CDR3 is CASSQASIQYF. DNA of the CDR3: TGTGCCAGCAGCCAGGCCTCGATTCAGTACTTC.

The chain recombines TRBV7-9 with TRBJ2-7, with D possibly TRBD2 on 5 matching bases. V was cut by 6 bases and J by 3 bases, with 15 bases left in between. The CDR3 length is 14 residues. Germline V gene sequence: CDR1 SEHNR, CDR2 FQNEAQ (reference sequence). The chain's CDR3 is CASSPPGVGYEQYF. CDR3 DNA: TGTGCCAGCAGTCCCCCCGGGGTTGGCTACGAGCAGTACTTC.

The chain combines TRBV30 with TRBJ2-7, with D possibly being TRBD1 (5 bases). V was clipped by 5 bases and J by 0 bases, with 17 bases between them. This CDR3 has 15 amino acids. CDR1 and CDR2 (germline): GTSNPN, SVGIG (reference sequence). CDR3 coding DNA: TGTGCCTGGCCCCTTACTGGCAGGGCCTCCTACGAGCAGTACTTC. This gives the protein CAWPLTGRASYEQYF.

This clone was recorded only once. The chain carries TRBV18 and TRBJ1-2; TRBD1 matches at 7 bases. Germline CDR1 and CDR2: KGHSH and LQKENI. CDR3 size: 15 residues. After removal of 2 bases from V and 4 bases from J, the junction contained 7 bases not matched to a gene. The DNA for the CDR3 is TGTGCCAGCTCACCAGAGCAGGGGGTATCCTATGGCTACACCTTC. It is translated as CASSPEQGVSYGYTF.

CDR3 residues: CASSQVTCRVGPLQETQYF. In DNA form, the CDR3 reads TGCGCCAGCAGCCAAGTTACTTGCAGGGTAGGTCCCCTACAAGAGACCCAGTACTTC. V and J are TRBV4-1 and TRBJ2-5; tentative D call: TRBD1 (5 bases). From germline, CDR1 is MGHRA and CDR2 YSYEKL. V was pared by 1 base and J by 2 bases, with 23 bases between. The CDR3 has 19 residues.